The clone carrying this T cell receptor beta chain was picked up many times. CDR1 and CDR2 (germline): LGHDT, YNNKEL (reference sequence). CDR3 length equals 14 residues. V was shortened by 4 bases and J by 1 base, with 10 bases between the two germline ends. These data are taken from a study of T cells in Graves' hyperthyroidism and ophthalmopathy. The authors obtained PBMCs from roughly 9.7 ml of fresh peripheral blood. RNA transcripts gave rise to amplified TCR beta CDR3 regions. TCR CDR3 underwent first-round RT-PCR with the HTBI primer set. MiXCR was run by TCRdb on the multiplex PCR reads, yielding one entry per CDR3 protein. Of fewer than 650,000 distinct CDR3 sequences in the sample, 14% were seen once.

The V gene is TRBV3-1, the J gene TRBJ1-1; D remains ambiguous. The sequence derives from a woman in her late teens or twenties with Graves' ophthalmopathy. Sequencing used blood. The DNA of the CDR3 is TGTGCCAGCAGCCCCTCAGCGAAGAACACTGAAGCTTTCTTT. Translating it yields CASSPSAKNTEAFF.